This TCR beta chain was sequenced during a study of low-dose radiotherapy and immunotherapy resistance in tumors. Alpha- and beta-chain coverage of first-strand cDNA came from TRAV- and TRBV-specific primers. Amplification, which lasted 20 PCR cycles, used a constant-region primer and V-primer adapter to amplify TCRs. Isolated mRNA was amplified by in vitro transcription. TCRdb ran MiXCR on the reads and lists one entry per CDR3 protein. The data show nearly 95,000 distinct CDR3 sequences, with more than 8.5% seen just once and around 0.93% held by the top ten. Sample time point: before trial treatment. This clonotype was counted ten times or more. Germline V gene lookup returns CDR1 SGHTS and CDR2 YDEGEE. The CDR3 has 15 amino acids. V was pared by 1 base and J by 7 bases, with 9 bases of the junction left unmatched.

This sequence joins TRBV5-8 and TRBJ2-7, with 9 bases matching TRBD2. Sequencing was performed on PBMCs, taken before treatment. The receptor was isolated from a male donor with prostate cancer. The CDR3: CASSLYAGGPGEQYF. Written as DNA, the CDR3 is TGTGCCAGCAGCTTGTATGCGGGAGGGCCGGGAGAGCAGTACTTC.